Listed below are T cell receptor beta chains from one sample, sequenced in a study of cytomegalovirus exposure and HLA in healthy donors. Repertoires were generated with immunoSEQ multiplex PCR, while TCRdb's copy carries only in-frame clones and drops some. The table has 80,000 to 95,000 clones, 63% seen once. Material for sequencing was PBMCs. The source of these receptors is a woman in her twenties or thirties in good health and CMV-seronegative. Both conserved end residues are part of each CDR3. A D gene is named only where the DNA matches it firmly. A row's size may be missing; if present it is once, few, many or a size class.

j_call d_call clone_size v_call cdr3_length cdr3_aa cdr3_nt
TRBJ2-7 - - TRBV19 13 CASSMRAHYEQYF TGTGCCAGTAGTATGCGGGCCCACTACGAGCAGTACTTC
TRBJ2-7 - few TRBV6-5 15 CASSYLAEGPYEQYF TGTGCCAGCAGTTATTTGGCGGAGGGCCCCTACGAGCAGTACTTC
TRBJ1-2 - - TRBV6-5 14 CASSEGGAFYGYTF TGTGCCAGCAGTGAGGGAGGCGCCTTCTATGGCTACACCTTC
TRBJ1-1 - many TRBV11-2 14 CASSMGHGNTEAFF TGTGCCAGCAGCATGGGACACGGGAACACTGAAGCTTTCTTT
TRBJ1-4 TRBD1 - TRBV9 15 CASSGKGQGNEKLFF TGTGCCAGCAGTGGGAAGGGACAGGGGAATGAAAAACTGTTTTTT
TRBJ2-5 - - TRBV7-9 13 CASSSRVRETQYF TGTGCCAGCAGCTCCAGGGTACGAGAGACCCAGTACTTC
TRBJ2-4 TRBD1 - TRBV2 11 CASSQGVIQYF TGTGCCAGCAGCCAGGGGGTCATTCAGTACTTC
TRBJ1-5 TRBD1 - TRBV2 15 CASSAGQGASQPQHF TGTGCCAGCAGCGCGGGACAGGGGGCCAGTCAGCCCCAGCATTTT
TRBJ2-7 - - TRBV7-9 11 CASSKRYEQYF TGTGCCAGCAGCAAGAGGTACGAGCAGTACTTC
TRBJ2-6 - few TRBV5-6 16 CASSLERRSGANVLTF TGTGCCAGCAGCTTGGAGAGGAGGTCTGGGGCCAACGTCCTGACTTTC
TRBJ1-1 - - TRBV5-6 14 CASSSRAWDTEDFF TGTGCCAGCAGCTCTAGAGCTTGGGACACTGAAGATTTCTTT
TRBJ1-1 - - TRBV6-5 13 CASKEIMDTEAFF TGTGCCAGCAAGGAGATCATGGACACTGAAGCTTTCTTT
TRBJ2-1 TRBD1 few TRBV2 16 CASSEVVRGSYNEQFF TGTGCCAGCAGTGAAGTGGTCAGGGGGAGCTACAATGAGCAGTTCTTC
TRBJ2-4 TRBD1 - TRBV28 13 CASRDRALNIQYF TGTGCCAGCAGAGACAGGGCTCTGAACATTCAGTACTTC
TRBJ2-7 TRBD2 few TRBV30 14 CAWSLGGSGFEQYF TGTGCCTGGAGTCTCGGGGGGTCGGGCTTCGAGCAGTACTTC
TRBJ1-1 TRBD1 - TRBV2 14 CASSRQGAIAEAFF TGTGCCAGCAGCCGACAGGGGGCTATAGCTGAAGCTTTCTTT
TRBJ2-3 - few TRBV5-4 15 CASSLKAGYTDTQYF TGTGCCAGCAGCTTGAAGGCGGGATACACAGATACGCAGTATTTT
TRBJ2-7 - - TRBV6-1 15 CASSEARAGSYEQYF TGTGCCAGCAGTGAAGCGCGGGCAGGTTCCTACGAGCAGTACTTC
TRBJ2-3 TRBD2 once TRBV30 18 CAWSPSLRAGGRVDTQYF TGTGCCTGGAGTCCATCTCTGAGAGCGGGAGGGCGGGTAGATACGCAGTATTTT
TRBJ1-1 - - TRBV18 13 CASSPPSVAEAFF TGTGCCAGCTCACCACCGTCAGTCGCTGAAGCTTTCTTT
TRBJ2-1 TRBD2 - TRBV5-4 15 CASSLARGVYNEQFF TGTGCCAGCAGCTTGGCCCGGGGGGTTTACAATGAGCAGTTCTTC
TRBJ2-7 TRBD2 few TRBV11-2 14 CASSLGQGGSEQYF TGTGCCAGCAGCTTGGGTCAGGGAGGGTCCGAGCAGTACTTC
TRBJ1-5 - few TRBV12-1 16 CASSPSDRGRGQPQHF TGTGCCAGCAGCCCATCAGACAGGGGGCGCGGTCAGCCCCAGCATTTT
TRBJ1-2 - - TRBV5-1 13 CASSRDPEGGYTF TGCGCCAGCAGCCGGGACCCGGAGGGTGGCTACACCTTC
TRBJ2-7 TRBD1 once TRBV19 15 CASSLTGKALYEQYF TGTGCCAGTAGTCTGACAGGGAAGGCGCTCTACGAGCAGTACTTC
TRBJ2-7 - once TRBV5-1 18 CASSLVTVGRGGSYEQYF TGCGCCAGCAGCTTGGTCACGGTGGGCAGGGGCGGTTCCTACGAGCAGTACTTC
TRBJ1-2 - - TRBV6-1 14 CASSERGGRYGYTF TGTGCCAGCAGTGAAAGGGGGGGGAGGTATGGCTACACCTTC
TRBJ1-3 TRBD1 few TRBV11-1 14 CASSSGQPGNTIYF TGTGCCAGCAGCTCGGGACAGCCTGGAAACACCATATATTTT
TRBJ1-5 - - TRBV19 15 CASSDPGRGNQPQHF TGTGCCAGTAGTGACCCAGGGAGGGGCAATCAGCCCCAGCATTTT
TRBJ1-2 TRBD1 - TRBV6-5 16 CASSYAKGQPNYGYTF TGTGCCAGCAGTTACGCCAAGGGACAGCCAAACTATGGCTACACCTTC
TRBJ2-2 - - TRBV13 17 CASSSQGLAANTGELFF TGTGCCAGCAGCTCCCAGGGGCTAGCGGCGAACACCGGGGAGCTGTTTTTT
TRBJ1-4 - - TRBV25-1 13 CAGASGGDEKLFF TGTGCCGGCGCTTCGGGGGGGGATGAAAAACTGTTTTTT
TRBJ1-3 TRBD1 once TRBV2 13 CASSVRGVNTIYF TGTGCCAGCAGTGTCAGGGGGGTTAACACCATATATTTT
TRBJ1-2 - - TRBV2 15 CASIRSPGHIYGYTF TGTGCCAGCATCCGCTCTCCGGGACATATCTATGGCTACACCTTC
TRBJ2-2 - - TRBV7-5 16 CARSSLAGVVIGELFF TGTGCCAGAAGCTCTCTGGCGGGAGTCGTCATCGGGGAGCTGTTTTTT
TRBJ1-6 - few TRBV25-1 13 CASRGEFNSPLHF TGTGCCAGCAGGGGAGAATTTAATTCACCCCTCCACTTT
TRBJ2-2 - - TRBV2 13 CASSPENTGELFF TGTGCCAGCAGTCCAGAAAACACCGGGGAGCTGTTTTTT
TRBJ1-5 - - TRBV4-2 16 CASSPSSQGSNQPQHF TGTGCCAGCAGTCCTTCAAGTCAGGGGAGCAATCAGCCCCAGCATTTT
TRBJ1-5 TRBD1 - TRBV18 15 CASSTDRVSNQPQHF TGTGCCAGCTCGACCGACAGGGTTAGCAATCAGCCCCAGCATTTT
TRBJ1-1 TRBD1 - TRBV19 13 CASSTDRATEAFF TGTGCCAGTAGTACTGACAGGGCCACTGAAGCTTTCTTT
TRBJ2-1 TRBD2 - TRBV11-1 16 CASSQRSASGYNEQFF TGTGCCAGCAGCCAACGTTCGGCTAGCGGTTACAATGAGCAGTTCTTC
TRBJ1-1 - - TRBV5-1 14 CASSLVNRATEAFF TGCGCCAGCAGCTTGGTGAACAGGGCCACTGAAGCTTTCTTT
TRBJ1-1 - - TRBV6-5 14 CASSLQGIHTEAFF TGTGCCAGCAGCCTACAGGGAATCCACACTGAAGCTTTCTTT
TRBJ1-6 - few TRBV19 16 CASSIAWAAPNSPLHF TGTGCCAGTAGTATAGCTTGGGCAGCTCCCAATTCACCCCTCCACTTT
TRBJ2-1 TRBD1 - TRBV27 15 CASSLRQGAVSGQFF TGTGCCAGCAGTCTCAGACAGGGGGCTGTTTCAGGGCAGTTCTTC
TRBJ2-2 TRBD1 - TRBV5-4 15 CASRRDRGITGELFF TGTGCCAGCAGGCGGGACAGGGGAATTACGGGGGAGCTGTTTTTT
TRBJ2-2 - - TRBV7-9 15 CASSNKPGNTGELFF TGTGCCAGCAGCAATAAACCAGGGAACACCGGGGAGCTGTTTTTT
TRBJ2-7 - - TRBV19 12 CASSISLGEQYF TGTGCCAGTAGTATTTCCCTCGGGGAGCAGTACTTC
TRBJ1-2 - - TRBV4-2 16 CASSQAGGDHYYGYTF TGTGCCAGCAGCCAAGCCGGGGGGGATCACTACTATGGCTACACCTTC
TRBJ1-3 TRBD1 - TRBV6-5 16 CASSFDTGGSGNTIYF TGTGCCAGCAGTTTCGATACAGGGGGCTCTGGAAACACCATATATTTT
TRBJ2-3 TRBD2 - TRBV9 15 CASSALGGRADTQYF TGTGCCAGCAGCGCCCTGGGAGGGAGGGCAGATACGCAGTATTTT
TRBJ2-3 - - TRBV10-3 12 CAISSLQDTQYF TGTGCCATCAGTTCCTTGCAGGATACGCAGTATTTT
TRBJ1-2 - once TRBV9 13 CASSRLSGEGYTF TGTGCCAGCAGCCGGCTGTCGGGGGAAGGCTACACCTTC
TRBJ2-6 - - TRBV6-5 15 CASMMRFAGANVLTF TGTGCCAGCATGATGAGGTTCGCCGGGGCCAACGTCCTGACTTTC
TRBJ2-1 TRBD2 once TRBV7-3 19 CASSLRGGWIQDPYNEQFF TGTGCCAGCAGCTTAAGGGGGGGTTGGATACAGGACCCCTACAATGAGCAGTTCTTC